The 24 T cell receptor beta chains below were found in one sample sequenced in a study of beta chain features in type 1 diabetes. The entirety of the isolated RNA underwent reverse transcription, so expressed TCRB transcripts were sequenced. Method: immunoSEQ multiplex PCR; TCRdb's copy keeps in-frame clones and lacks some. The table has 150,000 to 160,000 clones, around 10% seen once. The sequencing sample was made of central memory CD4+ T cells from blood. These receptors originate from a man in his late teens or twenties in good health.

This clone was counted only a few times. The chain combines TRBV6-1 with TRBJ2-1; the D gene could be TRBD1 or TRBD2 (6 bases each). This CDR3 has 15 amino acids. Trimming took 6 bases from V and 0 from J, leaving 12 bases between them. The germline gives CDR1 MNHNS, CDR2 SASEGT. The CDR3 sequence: CASSQQGGSYNEQFF. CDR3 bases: TGTGCCAGCAGCCAACAGGGAGGCTCCTACAATGAGCAGTTCTTC.

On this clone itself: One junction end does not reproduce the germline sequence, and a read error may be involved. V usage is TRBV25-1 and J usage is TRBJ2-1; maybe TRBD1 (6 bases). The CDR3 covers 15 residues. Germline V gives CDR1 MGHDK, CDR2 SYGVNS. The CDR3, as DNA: TGTGCCAGCAGTGAACTGGACAGCTCCTACAATAAGCAGTTCTTC. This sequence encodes CASSELDSSYNKQFF.

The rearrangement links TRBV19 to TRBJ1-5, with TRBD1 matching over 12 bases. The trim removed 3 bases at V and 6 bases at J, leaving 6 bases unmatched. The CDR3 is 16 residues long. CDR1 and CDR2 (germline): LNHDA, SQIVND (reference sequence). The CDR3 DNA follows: TGTGCCAGTAGTATTCTTGGGGACAGGGGGCGTCAGCCCCAGCATTTT. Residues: CASSILGDRGRQPQHF.

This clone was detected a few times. The CDR3 protein is CSVLAGQGVSSEKLFF. The CDR3 DNA reads as TGCAGCGTCCTCGCGGGACAGGGAGTCTCGAGTGAAAAACTGTTTTTT. The chain combines TRBV29-1 with TRBJ1-4, with 9 bases aligning to TRBD1. V lost 6 bases and J lost 7; bases outside the gene matches: 15. Germline V gives CDR1 SQVTM, CDR2 ANQGSEA. The length of the CDR3 is 16 residues.

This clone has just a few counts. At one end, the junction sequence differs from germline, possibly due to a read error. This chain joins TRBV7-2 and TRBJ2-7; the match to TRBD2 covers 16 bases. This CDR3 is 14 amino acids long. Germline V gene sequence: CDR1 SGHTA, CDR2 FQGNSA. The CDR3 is CASSLAGTSGRAVF. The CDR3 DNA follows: TGTGCCAGCAGCTTAGCCGGGACTAGCGGGAGGGCGGTCTTC.

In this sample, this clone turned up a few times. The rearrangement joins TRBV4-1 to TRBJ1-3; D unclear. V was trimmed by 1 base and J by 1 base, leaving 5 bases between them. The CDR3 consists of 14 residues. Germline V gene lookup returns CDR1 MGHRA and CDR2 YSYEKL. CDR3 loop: CASSQGPSGNTIYF. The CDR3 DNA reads TGCGCCAGCAGCCAAGGCCCTTCTGGAAACACCATATATTTT.

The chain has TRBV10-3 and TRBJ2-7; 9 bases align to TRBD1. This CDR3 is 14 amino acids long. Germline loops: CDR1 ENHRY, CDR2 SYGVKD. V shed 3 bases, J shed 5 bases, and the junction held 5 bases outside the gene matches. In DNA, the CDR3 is TGTGCCATCAGTGAACAGGGGGCCGGCGACGAGCAGTACTTC. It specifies CAISEQGAGDEQYF.

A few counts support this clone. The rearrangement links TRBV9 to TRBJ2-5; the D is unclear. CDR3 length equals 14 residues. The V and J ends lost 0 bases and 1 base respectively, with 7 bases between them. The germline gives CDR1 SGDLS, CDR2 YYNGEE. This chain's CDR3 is CASSVAALQETQYF. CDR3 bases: TGTGCCAGCAGCGTAGCCGCACTCCAAGAGACCCAGTACTTC.

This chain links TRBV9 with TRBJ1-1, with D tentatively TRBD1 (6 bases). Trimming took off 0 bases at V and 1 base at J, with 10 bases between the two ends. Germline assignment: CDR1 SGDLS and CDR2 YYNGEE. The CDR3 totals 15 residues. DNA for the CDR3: TGTGCCAGCAGCGTAGGTGAAGGGGGGAACACTGAAGCTTTCTTT. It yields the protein CASSVGEGGNTEAFF.

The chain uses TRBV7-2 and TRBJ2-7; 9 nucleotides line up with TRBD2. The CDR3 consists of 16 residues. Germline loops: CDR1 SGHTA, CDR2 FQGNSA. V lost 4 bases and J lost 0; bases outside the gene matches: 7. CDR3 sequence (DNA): TGTGCCAGCAGCTCCAGTAGCGGGGGTAGCTCCTACGAGCAGTACTTC. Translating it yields CASSSSSGGSSYEQYF.

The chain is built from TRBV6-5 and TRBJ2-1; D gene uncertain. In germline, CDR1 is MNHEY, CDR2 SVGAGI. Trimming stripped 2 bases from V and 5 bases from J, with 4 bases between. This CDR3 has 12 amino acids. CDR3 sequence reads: CASSYAHNEQFF. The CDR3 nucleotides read TGTGCCAGCAGTTACGCGCACAATGAGCAGTTCTTC.

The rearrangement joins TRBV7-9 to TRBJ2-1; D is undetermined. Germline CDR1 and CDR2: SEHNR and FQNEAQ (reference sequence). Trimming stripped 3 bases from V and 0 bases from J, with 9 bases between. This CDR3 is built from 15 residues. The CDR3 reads CASSLGRPSYNEQFF. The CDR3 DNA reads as TGTGCCAGCAGCTTGGGCCGTCCCTCCTACAATGAGCAGTTCTTC.

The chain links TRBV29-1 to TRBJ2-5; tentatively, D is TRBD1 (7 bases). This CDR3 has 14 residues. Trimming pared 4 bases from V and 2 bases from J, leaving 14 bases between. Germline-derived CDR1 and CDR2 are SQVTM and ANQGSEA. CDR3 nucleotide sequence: TGCAGCGTTGCTAGCGAACAGGGGCAAGAGACCCAGTACTTC. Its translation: CSVASEQGQETQYF. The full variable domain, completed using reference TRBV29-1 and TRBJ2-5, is SAVISQKPSRDICQRGTSLTIQCQVDSQVTMMFWYRQQPGQSLTLIATANQGSEATYESGFVIDKFPISRPNLTFSTLTVSNMSPEDSSIYLCSVASEQGQETQYFGPGTRLLVL.

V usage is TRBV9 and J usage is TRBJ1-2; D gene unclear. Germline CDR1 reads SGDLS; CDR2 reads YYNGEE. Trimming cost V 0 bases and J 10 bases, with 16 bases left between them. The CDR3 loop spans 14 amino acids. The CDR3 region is CASSVVGQTDYYTF. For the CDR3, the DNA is TGTGCCAGCAGCGTAGTCGGGCAGACGGACTACTACACCTTC.

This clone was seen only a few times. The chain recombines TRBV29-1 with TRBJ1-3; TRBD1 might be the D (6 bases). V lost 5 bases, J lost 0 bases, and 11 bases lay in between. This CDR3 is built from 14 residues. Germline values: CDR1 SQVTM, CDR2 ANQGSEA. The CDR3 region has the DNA TGCAGCGTTTCTACAGGGTACTCTGGAAACACCATATATTTT. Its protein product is CSVSTGYSGNTIYF. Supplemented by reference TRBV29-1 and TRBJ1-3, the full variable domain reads SAVISQKPSRDICQRGTSLTIQCQVDSQVTMMFWYRQQPGQSLTLIATANQGSEATYESGFVIDKFPISRPNLTFSTLTVSNMSPEDSSIYLCSVSTGYSGNTIYFGEGSWLTVV.

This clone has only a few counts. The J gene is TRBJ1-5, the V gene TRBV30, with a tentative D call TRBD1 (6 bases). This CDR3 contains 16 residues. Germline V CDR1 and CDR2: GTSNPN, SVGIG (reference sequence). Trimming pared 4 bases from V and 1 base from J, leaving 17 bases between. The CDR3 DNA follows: TGTGCCTGGACAAGATCGGCGGGGGGCAGCAATCAGCCCCAGCATTTT. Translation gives CAWTRSAGGSNQPQHF.

Here the CDR3 DNA reads TGTGCCAGCAGCTTGGACAGGGCATTGAATCAGCCCCAGCATTTT. Residues: CASSLDRALNQPQHF. The V and J genes are TRBV5-8 and TRBJ1-5; D is perhaps TRBD1 (6 bases). Germline V gene data show CDR1 as SGHTS and CDR2 as YDEGEE. V was pared by 0 bases and J by 4 bases, with 11 bases between. This CDR3 is built from 15 residues.

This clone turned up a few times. As DNA, the CDR3 is TGTGCCAGCAGCCACAGGGACACTGAAGCTTTCTTT. Protein: CASSHRDTEAFF. The rearrangement uses TRBV9 and TRBJ1-1; tentative D call: TRBD1 (6 bases). The CDR3 contains 12 residues. Trimming shortened V by 4 bases and J by 3 bases, and 7 bases separated the two germline ends. Germline lookup yields CDR1 SGDLS and CDR2 YYNGEE.

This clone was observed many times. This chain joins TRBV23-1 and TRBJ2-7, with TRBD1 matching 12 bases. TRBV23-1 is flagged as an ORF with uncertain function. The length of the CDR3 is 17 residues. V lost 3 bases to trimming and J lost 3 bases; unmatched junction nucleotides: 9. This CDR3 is CASSHPSGQGAIYEQYF. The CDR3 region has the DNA TGCGCCAGCAGTCACCCCTCGGGACAGGGGGCTATCTACGAGCAGTACTTC.

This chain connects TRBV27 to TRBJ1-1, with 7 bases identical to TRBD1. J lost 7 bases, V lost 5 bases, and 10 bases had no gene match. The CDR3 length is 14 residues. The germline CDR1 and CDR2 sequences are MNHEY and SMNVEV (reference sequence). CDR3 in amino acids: CASSRETGRGEAFF. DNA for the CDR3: TGTGCCAGCAGTCGGGAGACAGGGAGAGGTGAAGCTTTCTTT.

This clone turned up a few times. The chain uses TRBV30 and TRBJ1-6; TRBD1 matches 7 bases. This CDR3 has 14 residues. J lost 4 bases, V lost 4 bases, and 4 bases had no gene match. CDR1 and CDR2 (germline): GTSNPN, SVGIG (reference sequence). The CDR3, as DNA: TGTGCCTGGAATCAGGGACAGTATAATTCACCCCTCCACTTT. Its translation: CAWNQGQYNSPLHF.

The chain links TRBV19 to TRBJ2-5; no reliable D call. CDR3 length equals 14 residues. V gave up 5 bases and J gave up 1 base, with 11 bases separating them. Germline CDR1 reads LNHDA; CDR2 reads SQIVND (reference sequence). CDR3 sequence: CASSVTGLQETQYF. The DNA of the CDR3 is TGTGCCAGTAGTGTAACGGGCCTCCAAGAGACCCAGTACTTC. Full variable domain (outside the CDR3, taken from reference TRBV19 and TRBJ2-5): DGGITQSPKYLFRKEGQNVTLSCEQNLNHDAMYWYRQDPGQGLRLIYYSQIVNDFQKGDIAEGYSVSREKKESFPLTVTSAQKNPTAFYLCASSVTGLQETQYFGPGTRLLVL.

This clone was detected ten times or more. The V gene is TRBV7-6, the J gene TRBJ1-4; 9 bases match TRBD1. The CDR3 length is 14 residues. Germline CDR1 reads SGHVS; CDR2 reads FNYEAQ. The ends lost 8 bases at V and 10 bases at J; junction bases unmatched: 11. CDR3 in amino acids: CASSSQGATGKLFF. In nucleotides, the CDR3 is TGTGCCAGCTCCTCACAGGGGGCTACGGGAAAACTGTTTTTT.

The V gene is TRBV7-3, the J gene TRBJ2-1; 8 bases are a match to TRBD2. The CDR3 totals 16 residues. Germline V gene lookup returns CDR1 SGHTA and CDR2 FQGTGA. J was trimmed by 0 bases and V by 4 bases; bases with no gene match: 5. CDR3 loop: CASSSTGLASYNEQFF. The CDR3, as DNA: TGTGCCAGCAGCTCGACTGGACTAGCCTCCTACAATGAGCAGTTCTTC. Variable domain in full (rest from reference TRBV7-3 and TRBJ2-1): GAGVSQTPSNKVTEKGKYVELRCDPISGHTALYWYRQSLGQGPEFLIYFQGTGAADDSGLPNDRFFAVRPEGSVSTLKIQRTERGDSAVYLCASSSTGLASYNEQFFGPGTRLTVL.